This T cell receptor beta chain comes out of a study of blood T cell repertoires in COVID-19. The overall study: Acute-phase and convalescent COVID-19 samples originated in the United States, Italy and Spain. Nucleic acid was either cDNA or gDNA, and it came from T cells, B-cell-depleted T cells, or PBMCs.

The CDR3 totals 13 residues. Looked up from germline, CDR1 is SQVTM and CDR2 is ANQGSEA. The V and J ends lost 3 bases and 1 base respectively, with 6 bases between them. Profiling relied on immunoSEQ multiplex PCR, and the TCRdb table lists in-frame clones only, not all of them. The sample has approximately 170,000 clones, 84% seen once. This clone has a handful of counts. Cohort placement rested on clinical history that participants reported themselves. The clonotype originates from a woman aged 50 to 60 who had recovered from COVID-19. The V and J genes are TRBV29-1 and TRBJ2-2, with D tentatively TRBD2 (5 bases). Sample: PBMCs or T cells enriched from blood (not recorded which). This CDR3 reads CSVDRGNTGELFF. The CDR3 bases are TGCAGCGTTGATCGGGGGAACACCGGGGAGCTGTTTTTT.